The 10 T cell receptor beta chains listed next were all sequenced from one sample in a study of response to subunit inactivated influenza vaccine. TCRdb fed the RT-PCR reads into MiXCR, producing one record per CDR3 protein. The data contain about 520,000 distinct CDR3 sequences, approximately 24% of them singletons. Here the sequenced sample was CD4+ T cells sorted from PBMCs, taken 5 days after vaccination. The source of these receptors is a man between 50 and 59 years old who received an inactivated influenza vaccine.

This clonotype was recorded at least ten times. The chain has TRBV6-1 and TRBJ1-1; D not certain. The germline V gene encodes CDR1 MNHNS and CDR2 SASEGT. Trimming took 5 bases from V and 2 from J, leaving 9 bases between them. The CDR3 runs 13 residues. This chain's CDR3 is CASSTRANTEAFF. CDR3 sequence (DNA): TGTGCCAGCAGTACCCGGGCCAACACTGAAGCTTTCTTT.

This clonotype was seen a few times. The gene calls are TRBV5-1 and TRBJ2-1; D might be TRBD2 (7 bases). CDR1 and CDR2 (germline): SGHRS, YFSETQ. The CDR3 extends over 14 amino acids. V was trimmed by 0 bases and J by 15 bases, leaving 19 bases between them. Here the CDR3 reads CASSLAIDSGGPFF. The DNA of the CDR3 is TGCGCCAGCAGCTTGGCAATCGATTCCGGGGGGCCGTTCTTC.

This clonotype was seen a few times. The chain has TRBV12-3 or TRBV12-4 and TRBJ1-1; a possible D gene is TRBD1 (6 bases). The CDR3 is made up of 15 amino acids. Trimming shortened V by 3 bases and J by 3 bases, and 14 bases separated the two germline ends. The CDR3 DNA follows: TGTGCCAGCAGTTTCGGGGGCGCGTTATACACTGAAGCTTTCTTT. This encodes CASSFGGALYTEAFF.

This chain uses TRBV4-2 with TRBJ2-1, with D unresolved. Looked up from germline, CDR1 is LGHNA and CDR2 is YNFKEQ. V lost 0 bases and J lost 0, with 9 bases in between. This CDR3 contains 16 residues. The CDR3 here is CASSQESVSSYNEQFF. CDR3 nucleotides: TGTGCCAGCAGCCAAGAATCAGTGAGCTCCTACAATGAGCAGTTCTTC.

This clonotype was recorded a few times. This chain links TRBV4-3 with TRBJ2-2; no definite D call. From germline, CDR1 is LGHNA and CDR2 YSLEER. Trimming left V 0 bases short and J 5 bases short, with 7 bases between. CDR3 length equals 14 residues. DNA of the CDR3: TGCGCCAGCAGCCAAGATAAAGGGACCGGGGAGCTGTTTTTT. Encoded protein: CASSQDKGTGELFF.

This clonotype was counted only a few times. This chain connects TRBV12-3 or TRBV12-4 to TRBJ2-7, with 7 bases aligning to TRBD1. CDR3 length: 15 amino acids. Losses at the gene ends were 5 bases for V and 2 bases for J; bases not matched to a gene: 9. This chain's CDR3 is CASSEQGSLTYEQYF. Written as DNA, the CDR3 is TGTGCCAGCAGTGAACAGGGGTCCCTTACCTACGAGCAGTACTTC.

The chain carries TRBV5-4 and TRBJ1-4; TRBD1 matches at 10 bases. The CDR3 has 20 residues. CDR1 and CDR2 from the germline V gene are SGHNT and YYREEE (reference sequence). The ends lost 0 bases at V and 0 bases at J; junction bases unmatched: 11. This chain's CDR3 is CASSLVPGQGYLATNEKLFF. The CDR3 DNA sequence: TGTGCCAGCAGCTTGGTCCCGGGACAGGGGTACCTCGCAACTAATGAAAAACTGTTTTTT.

This clonotype was counted a few times. V gene TRBV20-1 combines with J gene TRBJ2-3; possible D gene TRBD2, 6 bases. V was clipped by 0 bases and J by 4 bases, with 14 bases between them. The CDR3 contains 15 residues. Germline CDR1 and CDR2: DFQATT and SNEGSKA (reference sequence). For the CDR3, the DNA is TGCAGTGCTAGAGATTTATCGGGAGTAGCAGATACGCAGTATTTT. The encoded protein is CSARDLSGVADTQYF.

The chain recombines TRBV29-1 with TRBJ2-5, with D perhaps TRBD1 (6 bases). The CDR3 is made up of 16 amino acids. Germline V gene data show CDR1 as SQVTM and CDR2 as ANQGSEA. The germline V and J ends were trimmed by 4 bases and 2 bases, with 20 bases remaining between them. CDR3 protein: CSVGYGTRASQETQYF. The DNA of the CDR3 is TGCAGCGTTGGGTATGGGACAAGGGCCTCTCAAGAGACCCAGTACTTC. Combining the CDR3 with reference TRBV29-1 and TRBJ2-5 gives the whole variable domain SAVISQKPSRDICQRGTSLTIQCQVDSQVTMMFWYRQQPGQSLTLIATANQGSEATYESGFVIDKFPISRPNLTFSTLTVSNMSPEDSSIYLCSVGYGTRASQETQYFGPGTRLLVL.

The chain has TRBV24-1 and TRBJ2-3, with 8 nucleotides matching TRBD2. CDR3 length: 14 residues. The junction had 2 bases not matched to a gene; V was cut back by 4 bases and J by 3 bases. Germline values: CDR1 KGHDR, CDR2 SFDVKD. The CDR3 region has the DNA TGTGCCACCAGTGAACGGGGGGGGACAGATACGCAGTATTTT. Protein: CATSERGGTDTQYF.